Listed here are 30 T cell receptor beta chains from one sample, sequenced in a study of OX40 agonist ivuxolimab in advanced cancers. TCRdb's copy holds only in-frame clones and misses some; the assay was immunoSEQ multiplex PCR. In the table there are more than 45,000 clones, roughly 90% of which are singletons. Material: CD4+ or CD8+ T cells sorted from blood, obtained in a trial of the OX40 agonist ivuxolimab. The receptor set was obtained from an adult with an advanced solid tumor such as melanoma, head and neck, liver or kidney cancer.

This sequence joins TRBV6-4 and TRBJ2-7; D unresolved. This CDR3 has 18 residues. V was pared by 2 bases and J by 0 bases, with 20 bases between. Germline CDR1 MRHNA, CDR2 SNTAGT. CDR3 protein: CASSDEKVLNGPSYEQYF. DNA for the CDR3: TGTGCCAGCAGTGACGAGAAAGTGTTGAACGGGCCCTCCTACGAGCAGTACTTC.

This clone showed up just a few times. The chain employs TRBV6-6 and TRBJ1-1; a possible D gene is TRBD1 (6 bases). The V and J ends lost 5 bases and 1 base respectively, with 17 bases between them. The CDR3 sequence is 16 residues long. Germline loops: CDR1 MNHNY, CDR2 SVGAGI (reference sequence). The CDR3 nucleotides read TGTGCCAGCAGTACGACAGGTCGAGGGAGGAACACTGAAGCTTTCTTT. It translates to CASSTTGRGRNTEAFF.

The chain employs TRBV18 and TRBJ2-1; 9 nucleotides align to TRBD2. V shed 3 bases, J shed 2 bases, and the junction held 2 bases outside the gene matches. This CDR3 has 15 residues. Per the germline V gene, CDR1 is KGHSH and CDR2 is LQKENI. CDR3 loop: CASSPGGRAYNEQFF. CDR3 sequence (DNA): TGTGCCAGCTCACCGGGCGGGAGGGCCTACAATGAGCAGTTCTTC.

This chain joins TRBV5-6 and TRBJ2-7; TRBD2 matches at 12 bases. The CDR3 spans 16 residues. The V and J ends lost 4 bases and 10 bases, in that order; junction bases with no gene match: 15. Germline CDR1 and CDR2: SGHDT and YYEEEE. CDR3 protein: CASSASGRLAGGQQYF. The CDR3 DNA sequence: TGTGCCAGCAGCGCCTCGGGGAGGCTAGCGGGAGGGCAACAGTACTTC.

Only a few counts were recorded for this clone. This chain links TRBV27 with TRBJ1-2; no definite D call. Trimming cost V 2 bases and J 2 bases, with 6 bases left between them. This CDR3 has 13 residues. CDR1 MNHEY and CDR2 SMNVEV come from the germline V gene (reference sequence). The DNA of the CDR3 is TGTGCCAGCAGTTTAAGGCAGAACTATGGCTACACCTTC. It is translated as CASSLRQNYGYTF.

The J gene is TRBJ2-1, the V gene TRBV28; TRBD2 matches at 11 bases. Germline CDR1 and CDR2: MDHEN and SYDVKM. The V gene end was trimmed by 5 bases and the J gene end by 8 bases; junction bases not matched to a gene: 8. This CDR3 contains 15 residues. CDR3 residues: CASSPTGTSGHEQFF. CDR3 sequence (DNA): TGTGCCAGCAGTCCAACAGGGACTAGCGGACATGAGCAGTTCTTC.

This clone came up once. The chain joins TRBV15 to TRBJ2-7; D may be TRBD1 (6 bases). CDR1 is LNHNV, CDR2 YYDKDF, per germline (reference sequence). The V gene lost 0 bases and the J gene lost 6 bases, with 15 bases spanning the gap. The CDR3 covers 15 residues. CDR3 sequence: CATSRDKYRAGEQYF. The DNA for the CDR3 is TGTGCCACCAGCAGAGATAAGTACAGGGCTGGCGAGCAGTACTTC. Full variable domain (rest looked up from reference TRBV15 and TRBJ2-7): DAMVIQNPRYQVTQFGKPVTLSCSQTLNHNVMYWYQQKSSQAPKLLFHYYDKDFNNEADTPDNFQSRRPNTSFCFLDIRSPGLGDTAMYLCATSRDKYRAGEQYFGPGTRLTVT.

The rearrangement links TRBV28 to TRBJ1-3, with 8 bases that match TRBD1. V lost 4 bases and J lost 4; bases outside the gene matches: 3. There are 14 residues in the CDR3. CDR1 and CDR2 (germline): MDHEN, SYDVKM. The CDR3 region has the DNA TGTGCCAGCAGTTCGGGACAGGCGGGAAACACCATATATTTT. It encodes CASSSGQAGNTIYF. The variable domain in full, with the rest retrieved from reference TRBV28 and TRBJ1-3, is DVKVTQSSRYLVKRTGEKVFLECVQDMDHENMFWYRQDPGLGLRLIYFSYDVKMKEKGDIPEGYSVSREKKERFSLILESASTNQTSMYLCASSSGQAGNTIYFGEGSWLTVV.

The rearrangement links TRBV29-1 to TRBJ2-1; 7 positions match TRBD1. The CDR3 is made up of 16 amino acids. J gave up 8 bases and V 5 bases, and 18 bases lay outside the gene matches. Germline V CDR1 and CDR2: SQVTM, ANQGSEA. The CDR3 spells CSVLRPGQRNSHEQFF. CDR3 nucleotides: TGCAGCGTTCTACGTCCGGGACAGCGGAATTCCCATGAGCAGTTCTTC.

V usage is TRBV6-1 and J usage is TRBJ1-1, with D possibly TRBD1 on 5 matching bases. Trimming removed 1 base from V and 5 bases from J, with 11 bases in between. The CDR3 totals 14 residues. Germline V lookup: CDR1 MNHNS, CDR2 SASEGT. CDR3 amino acids: CASSEDPGLTEAFF. CDR3 nucleotide sequence: TGTGCCAGCAGTGAAGATCCAGGGCTGACTGAAGCTTTCTTT.

This clone has a single count. This CDR3 is also generated by other DNA sequences in the sample. DNA for the CDR3: TGTGCCAGCAGCCAAGATCGGGTTTCCTACGAGCAGTACTTC. It encodes CASSQDRVSYEQYF. The chain links TRBV4-2 to TRBJ2-7; D remains ambiguous. Germline CDR1 is LGHNA and CDR2 is YNFKEQ. Deletions cut 0 bases from V and 1 base from J, with 7 bases between. The CDR3 is made up of 14 amino acids.

This clone was recorded a few times. The chain uses TRBV5-6 and TRBJ1-1; 12 bases fit TRBD1. The length of the CDR3 is 15 residues. Germline assignment: CDR1 SGHDT and CDR2 YYEEEE. V lost 7 bases, J lost 1 base, and 5 bases stayed unmatched. DNA for the CDR3: TGTGCCAGCTTTGGGACAGGGGGCCCGAACACTGAAGCTTTCTTT. Residues: CASFGTGGPNTEAFF.

The V gene is TRBV5-6, the J gene TRBJ1-4; weak D call: TRBD1 (5 bases). Germline V gene data show CDR1 as SGHDT and CDR2 as YYEEEE. The V and J ends lost 4 bases and 6 bases respectively, with 19 bases between them. CDR3 length: 16 amino acids. CDR3 DNA: TGTGCCAGCAGCAGCTACAGGCGACGAGGGGATGAAAAACTGTTTTTT. This translates into CASSSYRRRGDEKLFF.

In its sample, this clone was seen a few times. The chain recombines TRBV2 with TRBJ1-2; no reliable D call. Germline V gene data show CDR1 as SNHLY and CDR2 as FYNNEI. This CDR3 is 12 amino acids long. V lost 5 bases, J lost 4 bases, and 8 bases lay in between. The DNA for the CDR3 is TGTGCCAGCAGTCCCAGGATCTATGGCTACACCTTC. This sequence encodes CASSPRIYGYTF.

The chain links TRBV4-1 to TRBJ2-6, with D tentatively TRBD2 (5 bases). This CDR3 has 16 amino acids. CDR1 and CDR2 (germline): MGHRA, YSYEKL. With 1 base removed from V and 2 bases from J, the gap between germline ends came to 9 bases. This CDR3 is CASSQGEHAGANVLTF. The CDR3 region has the DNA TGCGCCAGCAGCCAAGGGGAGCACGCTGGGGCCAACGTCCTGACTTTC.

The gene calls are TRBV29-1 and TRBJ1-1; a weak D match, TRBD1 (6 bases). The CDR3 covers 14 residues. The ends were cut back, 3 bases at V and 1 base at J, with 12 bases in the middle. Looked up from germline, CDR1 is SQVTM and CDR2 is ANQGSEA. Here the CDR3 reads CSVDRGQTNTEAFF. The CDR3 DNA reads TGCAGCGTTGACCGCGGACAGACGAACACTGAAGCTTTCTTT.

The CDR3 sequence is CASTANPAGGHTGELFF. CDR3 sequence (DNA): TGCGCCAGCACCGCTAACCCAGCGGGGGGCCACACCGGGGAGCTGTTTTTT. The chain carries TRBV5-1 and TRBJ2-2; 9 nucleotides line up with TRBD2. Per the germline V gene, CDR1 is SGHRS and CDR2 is YFSETQ. The CDR3 runs 17 residues. After removal of 6 bases from V and 3 bases from J, the junction contained 12 bases not matched to a gene.

DNA of the CDR3: TGTGCCAGAAGCTTGTTCGGGATTGAGCCCCAGCATTTT. Translation: CARSLFGIEPQHF. The chain joins TRBV5-3 to TRBJ1-5; no firm D call. TRBV5-3 is reported as an ORF; its role is uncertain. Trimming removed 1 base at V and 8 bases at J, with 10 bases between. The CDR3 contains 13 residues.

Only one count was recorded for this clone. The genes are TRBV11-2 and TRBJ2-5; D is possibly TRBD2 (6 bases). Germline V gene data show CDR1 as SGHAT and CDR2 as FQNNGV. The V end lost 3 bases, the J end lost 1 base, and 9 bases lay between the germline ends. This CDR3 has 14 amino acids. In DNA, the CDR3 is TGTGCCAGCAGCTTGTGGGGGGTCCAAGAGACCCAGTACTTC. It yields the protein CASSLWGVQETQYF.

The sample holds one count of this clone. The chain joins TRBV28 to TRBJ1-2; no reliable D call. Trimming pared 3 bases from V and 4 bases from J, leaving 9 bases between. This CDR3 is 13 amino acids long. Germline CDR1 is MDHEN and CDR2 is SYDVKM. Here the CDR3 DNA reads TGTGCCAGCAGTTTCCGAGGGATCTATGGCTACACCTTC. Its translation: CASSFRGIYGYTF.

The chain combines TRBV15 with TRBJ2-7; D gene uncertain. CDR3 length: 16 amino acids. The germline CDR1 and CDR2 sequences are LNHNV and YYDKDF (reference sequence). The ends were cut back, 1 base at V and 0 bases at J, with 13 bases in the middle. Written as DNA, the CDR3 is TGTGCCACCAGCAGAGTCGCGCAGTGGCGCTCCTACGAGCAGTACTTC. Translated, it gives CATSRVAQWRSYEQYF.

The chain couples TRBV18 to TRBJ1-1; D may be TRBD1 (5 bases). CDR1 is KGHSH, CDR2 LQKENI, per germline. The CDR3 has 15 amino acids. V gave up 5 bases and J gave up 1 base, with 14 bases separating them. DNA of the CDR3: TGTGCCAGCTCAGATCAGGGAGTTCCGAACACTGAAGCTTTCTTT. It specifies CASSDQGVPNTEAFF.

This chain connects TRBV7-9 to TRBJ1-2, with 7 bases that match TRBD1. The CDR3 totals 12 residues. Losses at the gene ends were 5 bases for V and 8 bases for J; bases not matched to a gene: 5. Germline V CDR1 and CDR2: SEHNR, FQNEAQ (reference sequence). The CDR3 DNA follows: TGTGCCAGCAGCCCGGACAGGAGCGGCTACACCTTC. Translated, it gives CASSPDRSGYTF.

The chain uses TRBV27 and TRBJ2-7; no clear D. Per germline, CDR1 MNHEY and CDR2 SMNVEV (reference sequence). V lost 2 bases and J 9 bases, leaving 14 bases between the germline ends. This CDR3 spans 13 amino acids. The CDR3 DNA follows: TGTGCCAGCAGTTTAAACCCGAACTACCGGCAGTACTTC. Protein: CASSLNPNYRQYF.

V usage is TRBV5-5 and J usage is TRBJ2-7, with TRBD2 matching 7 bases. The CDR3 contains 15 residues. V was pared by 3 bases and J by 2 bases, with 8 bases of the junction left unmatched. Germline lookup yields CDR1 SGHKS and CDR2 YYEKEE (reference sequence). CDR3 region: CASSWGLADAYEQYF. CDR3 DNA: TGTGCCAGCAGCTGGGGTCTAGCGGACGCCTACGAGCAGTACTTC.

This clone was observed a handful of times. V gene TRBV30 combines with J gene TRBJ1-1, with 7 bases that match TRBD1. J lost 0 bases, V lost 1 base, and 2 bases had no gene match. Germline V CDR1 and CDR2: GTSNPN, SVGIG (reference sequence). The CDR3 loop spans 14 amino acids. In DNA, the CDR3 is TGTGCCTGGAGTGCGGGACAGTTGAACACTGAAGCTTTCTTT. This codes for CAWSAGQLNTEAFF.

This clone was observed a single time. The chain employs TRBV19 and TRBJ2-5; 7 bases align to TRBD1. The J call may not be correct, given that the DNA end is closer to TRBJ2-7. CDR3 length equals 16 residues. Germline loops: CDR1 LNHDA, CDR2 SQIVND (reference sequence). CDR3 sequence reads: CASSMRTGSQPTEQYF. As DNA, the CDR3 is TGTGCCAGTAGTATGCGGACAGGCTCACAACCGACCGAGCAGTACTTC.

The chain is built from TRBV7-8 and TRBJ1-5, with 7 bases aligning to TRBD1. This CDR3 has 17 amino acids. Trimming took 5 bases from V and 1 from J; bases not matched to a gene: 11. CDR1 and CDR2 from the germline V gene are SGHVS and FQNEAQ. The CDR3 sequence: CASSPSTGQLSNQPQHF. The DNA for the CDR3 is TGTGCCAGCAGCCCCTCTACGGGACAGTTAAGCAATCAGCCCCAGCATTTT.

This chain connects TRBV5-1 to TRBJ2-5; D might be TRBD1 (5 bases). The CDR3 runs 15 residues. Germline assignment: CDR1 SGHRS and CDR2 YFSETQ. Deletions cut 0 bases from V and 3 bases from J, with 12 bases between. The CDR3: CASSLGLQGEETQYF. CDR3 in DNA: TGCGCCAGCAGCTTGGGGTTGCAGGGTGAAGAGACCCAGTACTTC.

The DNA for the CDR3 is TGCGCCAGCAGTGAATGGGGGAGCGGCAATCAGCCCCAGCATTTT. Amino acid sequence: CASSEWGSGNQPQHF. The chain combines TRBV10-2 with TRBJ1-5, with D possibly matching TRBD1 (5 bases). V shed 3 bases and J shed 2 bases, with 11 bases lying between them. CDR1 WSHSY and CDR2 SAAADI come from the germline V gene. The length of the CDR3 is 15 residues.